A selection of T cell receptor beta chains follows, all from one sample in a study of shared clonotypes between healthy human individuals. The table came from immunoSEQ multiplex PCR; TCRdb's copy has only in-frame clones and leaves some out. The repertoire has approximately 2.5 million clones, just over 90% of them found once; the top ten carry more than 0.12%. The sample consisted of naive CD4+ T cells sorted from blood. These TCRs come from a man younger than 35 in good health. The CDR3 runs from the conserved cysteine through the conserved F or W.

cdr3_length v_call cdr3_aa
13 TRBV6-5 CASISPRDTEAFF
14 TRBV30 CAWSRTSRPETQYF
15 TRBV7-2 CASSQTGSTNEKLFF
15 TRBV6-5 CASRPTGAGNQPQHF
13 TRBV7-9 CASSLGLGNEQFF
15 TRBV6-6 CASSLLTSGIVEQYF
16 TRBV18 CASSRAGSTSNEKLFF
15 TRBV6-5 CASNRGVGDNQPQHF
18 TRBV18 CASSPLLPGGSFGYGYTF
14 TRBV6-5 CARAMDRDQETQYF
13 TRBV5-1 CASSLGASQPQHF
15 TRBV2 CASSEGLAGSYEQYF
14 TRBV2 CASSEQGPGSPLHF
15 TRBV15 CATSSPRGRNSPLHF
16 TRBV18 CASSPGGQGSGNTIYF
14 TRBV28 CASSPLFNNEKLFF
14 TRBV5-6 CASSFTGGGQPQHF
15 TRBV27 CASSPSGTGVIQQYF
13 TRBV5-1 CASSLGGVGEQYF
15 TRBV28 CASSFHGGWNSPLHF
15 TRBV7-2 CASSLDPPGTDTQYF
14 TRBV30 CAWSPFGQGMGYTF
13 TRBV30 CAWSLRTGFSYTF
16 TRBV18 CASSPKTGGEADTQYF
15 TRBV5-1 CASSPRRDRSYEQYF
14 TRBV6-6 CASSYLQIDSPLHF
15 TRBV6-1 CASLAQTGTGEKLFF
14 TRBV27 CASSLTGDIYGYTF
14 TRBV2 CASRQTGVRYGYTF